This is a list of T cell receptor beta chains from one sample in a study of T cell responses to AZD1222 COVID-19 vaccine. Profiled with immunoSEQ multiplex PCR; TCRdb holds only in-frame clones, not every one. Among more than 95,000 clones listed, about 89% were seen once. This specimen consisted of peripheral blood, obtained on day 0 of AZD1222 vaccination. Source of these receptors: an adult in good health. The CDR3 runs from the conserved cysteine through the conserved F or W. The listing skips clone size in some rows; elsewhere it reads once, few, many or a size class.

CASSHGQRDSPLHF	TRBV11-3	-
CASSLGGQGVRNTIYF	TRBV5-1	-
CASSFSGGRSREQYF	TRBV28	once
CASSENRDGYGYTF	TRBV19	-
CASSITGMWYEQYF	TRBV28	-
CASSFSGDQPQHF	TRBV5-6	-
CASLSGQGSNQPQHF	TRBV28	-
CASSEGIFSGNTIYF	TRBV6-1	-
CASSLGRERNQPQHF	TRBV5-8	-
CASTRAFMGMNTEAFF	TRBV7-8	-
CASSLGSGAGNQPQHF	TRBV5-1	-
CATSTGHRDTQYF	TRBV24-1	-
CASSTVGTGELFF	TRBV19	-
CATSRTGWTEAFF	TRBV14	-
CASGQRGSSYEQYF	TRBV5-1	-
CASSKGTGTYEQYF	TRBV7-8	-
CASSPPGGSEAFF	TRBV7-8	-
CASRPSWDTQYF	TRBV28	-
CASSEGLADSYEQYF	TRBV5-4	-
CASSQGQGSGELFF	TRBV5-1	-
CASSLMGGTEAFF	TRBV7-3	-
CASSFAPQLAGGDNEQFF	TRBV27	-
CASSAQNEQFF	TRBV11-2	-
CASSPPGGEQYF	TRBV5-4	few
CASSPRTGLNTEAFF	TRBV9	-
CASSVRGEQFF	TRBV2	-
CASSIEEGGDTEAFF	TRBV19	once
CATLKPGLAGGQFF	TRBV28	-
CASSLGLARDTQYF	TRBV5-1	-
CASSGQGYGYTF	TRBV4-1	-
CASSLGQGDEKLFF	TRBV11-2	-
CASSVGTQGEAFF	TRBV9	-